This TCR beta chain originates from a study of shared clonotypes between healthy human individuals. Study context: Used for every donor were three CD4 naive, three CD4 memory, two CD8 naive and one CD8 memory plate. Study-wide results and caveats: Naive subsets typically showed greater estimated richness than memory subsets.

The table lists this clone with a count of one. Its matching antigen is unknown. Other DNA sequences in this specimen translate into the identical CDR3. In germline, CDR1 is LNHNV, CDR2 YYDKDF (reference sequence). This CDR3 region has 13 residues. Between the trimmed V and J ends, which lost 1 base and 1 base, there was a span of 4 bases. TCRdb's copy holds only in-frame clones and misses some; the assay was immunoSEQ multiplex PCR. Of more than 1 million clones listed, around three quarters were seen once; the top ten hold more than 0.45%. The chain combines TRBV15 with TRBJ2-5; D gene ambiguous. Sequencing was done on a sample of memory CD4+ T cells from PBMCs. Described subset: CD45RA-negative fraction. The TCR originated in a man in his late teens or twenties in good health. Some clones in this sample may be carry-over from other donors' samples. The CDR3 nucleotides read TGTGCCACCAGCAGAGTCAGCCAAGAGACCCAGTACTTC. The encoded protein is CATSRVSQETQYF. Full variable domain (missing parts from reference TRBV15 and TRBJ2-5): DAMVIQNPRYQVTQFGKPVTLSCSQTLNHNVMYWYQQKSSQAPKLLFHYYDKDFNNEADTPDNFQSRRPNTSFCFLDIRSPGLGDTAMYLCATSRVSQETQYFGPGTRLLVL.